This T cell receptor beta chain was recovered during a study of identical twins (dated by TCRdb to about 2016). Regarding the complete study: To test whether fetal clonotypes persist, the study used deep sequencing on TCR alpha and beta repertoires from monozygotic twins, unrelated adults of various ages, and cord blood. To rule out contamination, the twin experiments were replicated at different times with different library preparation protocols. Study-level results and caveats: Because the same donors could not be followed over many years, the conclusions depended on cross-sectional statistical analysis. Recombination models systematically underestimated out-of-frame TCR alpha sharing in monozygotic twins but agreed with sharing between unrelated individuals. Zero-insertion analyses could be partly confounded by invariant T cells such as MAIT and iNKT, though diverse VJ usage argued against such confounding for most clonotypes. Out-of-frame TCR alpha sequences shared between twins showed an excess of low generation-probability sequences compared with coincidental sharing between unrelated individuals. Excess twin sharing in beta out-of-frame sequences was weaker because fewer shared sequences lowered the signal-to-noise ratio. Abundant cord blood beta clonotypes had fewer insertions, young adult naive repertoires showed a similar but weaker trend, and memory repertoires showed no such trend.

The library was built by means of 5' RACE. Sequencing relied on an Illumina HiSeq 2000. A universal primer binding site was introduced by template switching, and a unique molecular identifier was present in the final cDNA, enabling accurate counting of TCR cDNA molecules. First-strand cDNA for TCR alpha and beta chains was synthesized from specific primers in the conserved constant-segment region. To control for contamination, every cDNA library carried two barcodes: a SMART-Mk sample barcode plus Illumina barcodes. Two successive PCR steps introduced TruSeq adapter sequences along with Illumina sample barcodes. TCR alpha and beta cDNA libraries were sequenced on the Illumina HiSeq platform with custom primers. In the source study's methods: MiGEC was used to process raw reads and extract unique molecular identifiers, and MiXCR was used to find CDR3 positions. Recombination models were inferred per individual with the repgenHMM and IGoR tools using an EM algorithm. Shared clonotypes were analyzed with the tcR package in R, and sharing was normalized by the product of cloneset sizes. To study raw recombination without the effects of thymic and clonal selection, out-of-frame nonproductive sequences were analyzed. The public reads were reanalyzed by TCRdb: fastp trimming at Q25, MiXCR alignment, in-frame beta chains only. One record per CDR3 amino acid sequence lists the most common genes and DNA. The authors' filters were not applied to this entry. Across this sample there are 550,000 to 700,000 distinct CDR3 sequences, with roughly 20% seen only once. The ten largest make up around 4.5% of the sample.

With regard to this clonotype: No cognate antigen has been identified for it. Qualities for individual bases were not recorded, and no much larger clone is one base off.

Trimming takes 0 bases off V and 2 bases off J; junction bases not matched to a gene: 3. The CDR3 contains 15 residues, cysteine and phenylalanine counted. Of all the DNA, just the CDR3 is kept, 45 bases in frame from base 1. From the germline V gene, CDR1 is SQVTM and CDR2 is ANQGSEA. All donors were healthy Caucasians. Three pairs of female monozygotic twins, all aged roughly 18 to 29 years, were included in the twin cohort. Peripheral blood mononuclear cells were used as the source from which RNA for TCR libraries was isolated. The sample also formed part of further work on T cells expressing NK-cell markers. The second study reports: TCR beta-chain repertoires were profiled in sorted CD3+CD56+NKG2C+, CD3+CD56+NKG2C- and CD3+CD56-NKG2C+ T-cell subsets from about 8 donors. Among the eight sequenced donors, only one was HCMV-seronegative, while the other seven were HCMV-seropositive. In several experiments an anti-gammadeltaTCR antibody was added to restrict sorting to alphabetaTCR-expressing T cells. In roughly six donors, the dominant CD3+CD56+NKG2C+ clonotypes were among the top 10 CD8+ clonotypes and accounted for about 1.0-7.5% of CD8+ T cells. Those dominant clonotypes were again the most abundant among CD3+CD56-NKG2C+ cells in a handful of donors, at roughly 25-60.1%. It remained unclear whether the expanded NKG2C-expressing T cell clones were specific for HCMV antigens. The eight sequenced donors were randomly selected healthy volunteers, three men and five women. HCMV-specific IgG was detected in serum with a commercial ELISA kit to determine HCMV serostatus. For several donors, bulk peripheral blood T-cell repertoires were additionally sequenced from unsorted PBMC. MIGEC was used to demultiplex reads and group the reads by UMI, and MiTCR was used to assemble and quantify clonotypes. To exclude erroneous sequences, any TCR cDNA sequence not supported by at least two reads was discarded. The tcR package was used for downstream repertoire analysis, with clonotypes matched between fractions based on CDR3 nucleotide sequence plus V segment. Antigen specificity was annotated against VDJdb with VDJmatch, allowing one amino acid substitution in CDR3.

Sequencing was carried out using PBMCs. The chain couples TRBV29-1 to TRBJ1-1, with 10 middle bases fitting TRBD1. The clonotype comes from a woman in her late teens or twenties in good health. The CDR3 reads CSVEEGQGSNTEAFF. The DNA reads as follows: TGCAGCGTTGAAGAGGGACAGGGGAGCAACACTGAAGCTTTCTTT.